This T cell receptor beta chain is from a study of Graves' ophthalmopathy and Graves' hyperthyroidism. The V gene's germline CDR1 is SGHTS and CDR2 YDEGEE. The CDR3 is made up of 16 amino acids. V lost 5 bases and J lost 4, with 16 bases in between. Hyperthyroidism patients, aged 18 to 65, were newly diagnosed, under 2 months' duration. None of the included patients had other autoimmune diseases, uncontrolled infections, pregnancy or lactation, as these led to exclusion. As the template, RNA transcripts were used to amplify TCR beta CDR3 regions. The library came from an HTBI-primed first-round RT-PCR and a second-round multiplex PCR. A single record per CDR3 protein comes from TCRdb applying MiXCR to the multiplex PCR reads. The repertoire includes around 1.1 million distinct CDR3 sequences, less than 45% of them detected once, and roughly 10% sits in the top ten. Only a few counts were recorded for this clonotype.

This chain uses TRBV5-8 with TRBJ2-6, with D perhaps TRBD1 (6 bases). This TCR was recovered from an adult man with Graves' hyperthyroidism. Material: peripheral blood or thyroid tissue (not recorded which). CDR3 loop: CASRTEGGVGANVLTF. Written as DNA, the CDR3 is TGTGCCAGCAGGACGGAAGGGGGAGTAGGGGCCAACGTCCTGACTTTC.